The T cell receptor (beta chain) described here comes from a study of T cells in Graves' hyperthyroidism and ophthalmopathy (dated by TCRdb to between 2019 and 2020). Describing the broader study: Peripheral blood was collected at initial diagnosis, before any treatment. The paper describes TCR Vbeta CDR3 sequencing of around 130 peripheral blood samples, made up of 43 ophthalmopathy patients, around 73 hyperthyroidism patients and approximately 17 progressor patients. Prospective prediction of ophthalmopathy was tested in an independent validation cohort consisting of fewer than 20 hyperthyroidism patients and some 17 patients who later progressed to ophthalmopathy. The roughly 90 discovery patients were divided at random into training and test sets in a 7:3 ratio. In six Graves' hyperthyroidism patients, the study also compared T-cell repertoires from thyroid tissue with T-cell repertoires from blood. To identify TCR V-J signatures that set the groups apart, the researchers used a discovery cohort of approximately 98 patients, made up of under 50 with Graves' ophthalmopathy and 55 to 65 with stable Graves' hyperthyroidism. After sampling, hyperthyroidism patients received methimazole starting at 30 mg daily, and ophthalmopathy patients received high-dose intravenous methylprednisolone. Study-level results and caveats: In cross-validation, a model built on a 13 V-J signature told ophthalmopathy apart from stable hyperthyroidism with over 85% sensitivity and about 81% specificity, and in testing the same model reached 80%/75%. No statistical method was used to fix the sample size in advance, and group allocation was not hidden from the investigators. In validation, the model predicted progression to ophthalmopathy with 60% to 71% sensitivity and over 72% specificity, a median of approximately 6.5 months before onset. Most expanded thyroid clonotypes (frequency above 0.001) were also found in blood, which suggests that blood repertoires may mirror thyroid immune responses.

The TCR beta CDR3 regions were amplified from RNA transcripts. The TCR CDR3 was subjected to a first round of RT-PCR using the HTBI primer set and the Qiagen OneStep RT-PCR kit. A second multiplex PCR round built the libraries, followed by size selection and purification. Sequencing of the libraries was done on an Illumina HiSeq2000 using paired-end 100 bp reads. The original methods were these. Raw data were processed with SOAPnuke, discarding reads with adapters, uncalled bases, mean Phred below 15, or no exact constant-primer or identifier match. COPE v1.2.5 was used to merge high-quality paired reads, and clonotypes were defined as unique nucleotide sequences. MiTCR v1.1 was used to align clonotypes to the IMGT TRBV, TRBD and TRBJ reference segments. The analysis was restricted to V-J combinations with a frequency above 0.0001, which together covered just over 98% of the repertoires. The TCS score was defined as the ratio of F50 (clonal expansion) to E x V (chaos), calculated using BLOSUM62-based TCRdist between CDR3 peptides within each V-J. Welch's t-statistics and random forest reduced approximately 520 V-J features to around 14, which were used in a naive Bayes classifier (R e1071). Starting from the raw public reads, TCRdb applied fastp trimming at Q25, assembled clones with MiXCR and retained in-frame beta chains. Rows with a matching CDR3 protein are joined into one entry that keeps the most common DNA and genes. Here the V and J calls rest on TCRdb's processing, not on the authors' analysis. The sample table lists more than 500,000 distinct CDR3 sequences, about a sixth of them with a count of one. The ten largest account for less than 4.5% of the sample.

The germline V gene encodes CDR1 MDHEN and CDR2 SYDVKM. The CDR3 sequence holds 20 residues, the cysteine and phenylalanine included. Only the CDR3 part of the read is kept: 60 bases, read in frame from the first base. Cut back by 0 bases and 1 base, the V and J ends lie 25 bases apart. A patient counted as having stable Graves' hyperthyroidism if no progression to ophthalmopathy occurred over 18 months of follow-up. The hyperthyroidism patients were between 18 and 65 years old and newly diagnosed, with a disease duration of less than 2 months. Patients with uncontrolled infections, other autoimmune diseases, pregnancy or lactation were excluded. Clinical symptoms, serum thyroxine and TRAb, thyroid ultrasound, and orbital computed tomography formed the basis for the diagnoses. PBMCs were isolated from around 10 ml of fresh peripheral blood by Ficoll-Paque density gradient centrifugation. Trizol reagent was used to extract total RNA, and RNA quality was then checked on an Agilent 2100 Bioanalyzer.

The table lists this clonotype with many counts. The specificity of this receptor is unknown. No base-level quality is on record; no much larger clone is a single base apart. This sequence was found in a young woman with Graves' hyperthyroidism. Source material: blood. The chain is assembled from TRBV28 and TRBJ2-7; the D call is possibly TRBD1 or TRBD2, each sharing 7 bases. The CDR3 is CASSLWIRGRGGMVSYEQYF. Here is the DNA: TGTGCCAGCAGTTTATGGATTAGGGGGCGCGGGGGTATGGTGTCCTACGAGCAGTACTTC. The CDR3 plus the reference TRBV28 and TRBJ2-7 genes for the other parts give the full variable domain: DVKVTQSSRYLVKRTGEKVFLECVQDMDHENMFWYRQDPGLGLRLIYFSYDVKMKEKGDIPEGYSVSREKKERFSLILESASTNQTSMYLCASSLWIRGRGGMVSYEQYFGPGTRLTVT.